This TCR beta chain was recorded in a study of shared clonotypes between healthy human individuals. Notes on the study in general: Clonotypes shared by all four sorted-subset donors had higher generation probabilities than non-shared clonotypes. Clonotype sharing among the donors was expected to vary with sequencing depth.

The study separated CD4+ cells into CD45RA+ naive and CD45RA-negative memory subsets. Regarding this clone: Its matching antigen is unknown.

Deep-level running was used for the assay. This table comes from immunoSEQ multiplex PCR, and its TCRdb copy is limited to in-frame clones, with some not included. The repertoire holds over a million clones, with about 80% as singletons. The receptor's source is a man younger than 35 in good health. Some clones in this sample may be carry-over from other donors' samples. The sequencing sample was made of memory CD4+ T cells from PBMCs. Subset defined: CD45RA-negative fraction.

CDR3 sequence reads: CASSYPNRGADTEAFF. DNA of the CDR3: TGTGCCAGCAGTTACCCTAACAGGGGGGCGGACACTGAAGCTTTCTTT. The chain links TRBV6-5 to TRBJ1-1; 8 bases align to TRBD1. The V gene's germline CDR1 is MNHEY and CDR2 SVGAGI. CDR3 length equals 16 residues. V shed 2 bases, J shed 3 bases, and the junction held 8 bases outside the gene matches.